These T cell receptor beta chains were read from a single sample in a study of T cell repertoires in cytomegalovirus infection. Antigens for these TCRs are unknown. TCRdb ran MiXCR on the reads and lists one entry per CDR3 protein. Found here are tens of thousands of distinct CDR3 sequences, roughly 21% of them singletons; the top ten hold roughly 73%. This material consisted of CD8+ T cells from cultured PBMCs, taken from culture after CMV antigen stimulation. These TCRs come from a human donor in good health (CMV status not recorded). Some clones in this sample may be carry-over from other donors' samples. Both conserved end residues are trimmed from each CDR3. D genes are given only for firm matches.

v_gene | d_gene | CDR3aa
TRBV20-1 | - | SARSPLEQY
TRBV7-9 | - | ASSPSDGDNYGYT
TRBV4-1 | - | ASSLYGTPGNEQF
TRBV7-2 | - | ASSLMGYAYEQY
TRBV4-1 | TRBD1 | ASSRGQGAVHEQY
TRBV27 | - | ASSPGQYNEKLF
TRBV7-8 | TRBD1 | ASSLTRGRGMNTEAF
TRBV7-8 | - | ASSHGGSMNTEAF
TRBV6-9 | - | ASTTRRGDEKLF
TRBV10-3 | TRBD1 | AIRAGQGSYEQY
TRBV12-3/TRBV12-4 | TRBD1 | ASSPLQGWNEQF
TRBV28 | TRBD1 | ASTHGGWGQGVADTQY